Presented here are 16 T cell receptor beta chains from one specimen sequenced in a study of CD8 T cells in Susac syndrome. A quantity of roughly 0.5 to 1 ug RNA underwent reverse transcription using random hexamers. MiXCR, run by TCRdb on the immunoSEQ multiplex PCR reads, gives a single entry per CDR3 protein. The table lists roughly 190,000 distinct CDR3 sequences, approximately 95% of them singletons. Sequences were obtained from CD8+ T cells from PBMCs. The receptor source for this set is a human donor with Susac syndrome.

The chain's CDR3 is CASSHYEGEQYF. For the CDR3, the DNA is TGTGCCAGCAGCCACTATGAGGGAGAGCAGTACTTC. The rearrangement links TRBV11-2 to TRBJ2-7; D is perhaps TRBD2 (5 bases). Per the germline V gene, CDR1 is SGHAT and CDR2 is FQNNGV. The CDR3 spans 12 residues. The V and J ends lost 5 bases and 7 bases respectively, with 12 bases between them.

The CDR3 spells CASGNNEQFF. The CDR3 DNA is TGTGCCAGCGGCAACAATGAGCAGTTCTTC. The rearrangement links TRBV12-3 or TRBV12-4 to TRBJ2-1, with D uncertain. V lost 8 bases and J 5 bases, leaving 4 bases between the germline ends. This CDR3 has 10 amino acids.

V usage is TRBV4-1 and J usage is TRBJ2-5; D is unclear. V lost 3 bases and J 5 bases, leaving 10 bases between the germline ends. The CDR3 totals 13 residues. In germline, CDR1 is MGHRA, CDR2 YSYEKL. CDR3 sequence (DNA): TGCGCCAGCAGCCAGAAAGGGTGGGAGACCCAGTACTTC. As protein: CASSQKGWETQYF.

This chain links TRBV3-1 with TRBJ2-6; 9 positions match TRBD1. Germline assignment: CDR1 LGHDT and CDR2 YNNKEL (reference sequence). This CDR3 region has 18 residues. The junction had 8 bases not matched to a gene; V was cut back by 5 bases and J by 0 bases. CDR3 region: CASSSRDRDNSGANVLTF. The CDR3 nucleotides are TGTGCCAGCAGCTCCCGGGACAGGGATAACTCTGGGGCCAACGTCCTGACTTTC.

V is TRBV20-1 and J is TRBJ2-7; 11 nucleotides align to TRBD2. The germline gives CDR1 DFQATT, CDR2 SNEGSKA (reference sequence). This CDR3 region has 15 residues. The J segment lost 2 bases and the V segment lost 2 bases, leaving 5 bases of the junction unmatched. In DNA form, the CDR3 reads TGCAGTGCTAGACCCCGACTAGCGGGACCCTACGAGCAGTACTTC. This encodes CSARPRLAGPYEQYF.

The V and J genes are TRBV15 and TRBJ1-1, with D perhaps matching TRBD1 (6 bases). With 5 bases removed from V and 5 bases from J, the gap between germline ends came to 12 bases. The CDR3 totals 13 residues. The germline CDR1 and CDR2 sequences are LNHNV and YYDKDF (reference sequence). Written as DNA, the CDR3 is TGTGCCACCAGCCTGGGGGCGGGAACTGAAGCTTTCTTT. This gives the protein CATSLGAGTEAFF.

The chain couples TRBV4-2 to TRBJ1-2; a possible D gene is TRBD1 (6 bases). Germline V CDR1 and CDR2: LGHNA, YNFKEQ. The CDR3 has 15 residues. Trimming took 0 bases from V and 10 from J, leaving 18 bases between them. CDR3 sequence: CASSQDGGEALVYTF. CDR3 DNA: TGTGCCAGCAGCCAAGATGGGGGCGAGGCATTGGTCTACACCTTC.

This clonotype was observed a single time. This chain joins TRBV12-3 or TRBV12-4 and TRBJ2-5; 11 bases match TRBD2. The length of the CDR3 is 17 residues. Trimming cost V 7 bases and J 4 bases; bases outside gene matches: 14. CDR3 nucleotide sequence: TGTGCCAGCACCGTGACTAGCGGGATAATTATTCCAGAGACCCAGTACTTC. The encoded protein is CASTVTSGIIIPETQYF.

CDR3 bases: TGTGCCAGCAGTGACTGGCTCGAGCAGTACTTC. Its translation: CASSDWLEQYF. V is TRBV2 and J is TRBJ2-7; D gene unclear. Trimming took 3 bases from V and 6 from J, leaving 6 bases between them. The length of the CDR3 is 11 residues. Looked up from germline, CDR1 is SNHLY and CDR2 is FYNNEI. Using reference TRBV2 and TRBJ2-7 for the parts outside the CDR3, the full variable domain is EPEVTQTPSHQVTQMGQEVILRCVPISNHLYFYWYRQILGQKVEFLVSFYNNEISEKSEIFDDQFSVERPDGSNFTLKIRSTKLEDSAMYFCASSDWLEQYFGPGTRLTVT.

The rearrangement links TRBV6-5 to TRBJ1-2, with D perhaps matching TRBD1 (5 bases). The CDR3 covers 12 residues. The V gene lost 6 bases and the J gene lost 3 bases, with 8 bases spanning the gap. Germline lookup yields CDR1 MNHEY and CDR2 SVGAGI. The CDR3 DNA reads TGTGCCAGCAGGGGGGGGGACTATGGCTACACCTTC. Translating it yields CASRGGDYGYTF.

The rearrangement links TRBV2 to TRBJ1-1, with 8 bases fitting TRBD1. The length of the CDR3 is 15 residues. Germline trimming cut 6 bases from V and 1 base from J; bases unmatched to any gene: 7. The germline V gene encodes CDR1 SNHLY and CDR2 FYNNEI. The CDR3 region has the DNA TGTGCCAGCAGACGTCGGGACAGGCCGAACACTGAAGCTTTCTTT. Translated: CASRRRDRPNTEAFF.

The chain links TRBV13 to TRBJ2-1, with D uncertain. The CDR3 is 13 amino acids. From germline, CDR1 is PRHDT and CDR2 FYEKMQ (reference sequence). Trimming cost V 6 bases and J 3 bases, with 9 bases left between them. CDR3 in DNA: TGTGCCAGCAGAGAACAGAACTACAATGAGCAGTTCTTC. Residues: CASREQNYNEQFF.

V and J are TRBV13 and TRBJ2-3; perhaps TRBD2 as D (5 bases). From germline, CDR1 is PRHDT and CDR2 FYEKMQ (reference sequence). With 0 bases removed from V and 2 bases from J, the gap between germline ends came to 12 bases. This CDR3 contains 16 residues. CDR3 bases: TGTGCCAGCAGCTTAGGAACTAGTCTACCCACAGATACGCAGTATTTT. Translating it yields CASSLGTSLPTDTQYF.

The chain combines TRBV28 with TRBJ2-1; D is unresolved. The CDR3 contains 13 residues. Germline CDR1 and CDR2: MDHEN and SYDVKM. V gave up 5 bases and J gave up 4 bases, with 9 bases separating them. The CDR3 region has the DNA TGTGCCAGCAGTCCCTCGATTTACAATGAGCAGTTCTTC. Its translation: CASSPSIYNEQFF.

The V call is TRBV28, the J call TRBJ1-4; no firm D call. Looked up from germline, CDR1 is MDHEN and CDR2 is SYDVKM. This CDR3 is 14 amino acids long. Trimming cost V 6 bases and J 6 bases, with 14 bases left between them. This CDR3 reads CASRTTGLDEKLFF. The CDR3 nucleotides are TGTGCCAGCAGAACGACGGGGTTAGATGAAAAACTGTTTTTT.

V usage is TRBV27 and J usage is TRBJ2-7; D call uncertain. Germline assignment: CDR1 MNHEY and CDR2 SMNVEV (reference sequence). The CDR3 is 13 residues long. V was trimmed by 8 bases and J by 2 bases, leaving 13 bases between them. CDR3 region: CASGISYPYEQYF. The CDR3 DNA is TGTGCCAGCGGCATCAGCTACCCCTACGAGCAGTACTTC.